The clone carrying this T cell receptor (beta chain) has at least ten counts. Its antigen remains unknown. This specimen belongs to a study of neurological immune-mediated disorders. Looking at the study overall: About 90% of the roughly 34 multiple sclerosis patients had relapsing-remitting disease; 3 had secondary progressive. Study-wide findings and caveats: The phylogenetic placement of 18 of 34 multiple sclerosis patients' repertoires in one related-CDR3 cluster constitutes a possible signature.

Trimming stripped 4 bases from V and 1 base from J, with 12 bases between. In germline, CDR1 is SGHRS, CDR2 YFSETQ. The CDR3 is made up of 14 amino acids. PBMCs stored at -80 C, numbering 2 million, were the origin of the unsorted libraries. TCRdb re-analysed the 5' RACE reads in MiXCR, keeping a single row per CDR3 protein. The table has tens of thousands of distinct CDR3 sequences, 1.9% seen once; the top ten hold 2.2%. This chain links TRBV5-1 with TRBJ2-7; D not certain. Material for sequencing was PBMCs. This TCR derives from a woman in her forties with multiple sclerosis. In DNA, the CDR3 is TGCGCCAGCAGCCCGGCCCGACTTTCCTACGAGCAGTACTTC. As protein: CASSPARLSYEQYF.